This is a list of T cell receptor beta chains from one sample in a study of patients and donors after allogeneic stem cell transplantation. Using its own MiXCR run on the RT-PCR reads, TCRdb lists one record per CDR3 protein. The sample lists over 400,000 distinct CDR3 sequences; 16% were seen once. Source material: blood, either unsorted or a sorted T cell fraction (not recorded which). The receptors were gathered from a human donor who was either an allogeneic HSCT recipient or a stem cell or donor lymphocyte infusion donor (not recorded which). It is not recorded whose cells these are; they may come from a transplant donor. CDR3s include the opening cysteine and the closing phenylalanine or tryptophan. The D gene is left open where the match is weak. Some rows have no size entry. The others give once, few or many, or a class for an expanded clone.

v_call: TRBV19
d_call: .
j_call: TRBJ2-7
clone_size: few
cdr3_aa: CASEGAQSEQYF
cdr3_nt: TGTGCCTCGGAGGGGGCCCAGAGCGAGCAGTACTTC

v_call: TRBV4-2
d_call: TRBD2
j_call: TRBJ2-1
clone_size: few
cdr3_aa: CASSQGSSGGADNEQFF
cdr3_nt: TGTGCCAGCAGCCAAGGGTCTAGCGGGGGGGCCGACAATGAGCAGTTCTTC

v_call: TRBV12-3/TRBV12-4
d_call: .
j_call: TRBJ1-2
clone_size: few
cdr3_aa: CASSLGRIANYGYTF
cdr3_nt: TGTGCCAGCAGTTTAGGTCGGATCGCTAACTATGGCTACACCTTC

v_call: TRBV29-1
d_call: TRBD1
j_call: TRBJ1-1
clone_size: .
cdr3_aa: CSVGQGALTEAFF
cdr3_nt: TGCAGCGTCGGACAGGGGGCTTTGACTGAAGCTTTCTTT

v_call: TRBV6-2/TRBV6-3
d_call: TRBD2
j_call: TRBJ2-7
clone_size: few
cdr3_aa: CASSFPGLAGPGEQYF
cdr3_nt: TGTGCCAGCAGCTTTCCGGGACTAGCGGGGCCCGGGGAGCAGTACTTC

v_call: TRBV2
d_call: .
j_call: TRBJ2-7
clone_size: .
cdr3_aa: CASSEFDRSVYEQYF
cdr3_nt: TGTGCCAGCAGTGAATTCGACAGGAGCGTCTACGAGCAGTACTTC

v_call: TRBV12-3/TRBV12-4
d_call: TRBD1
j_call: TRBJ1-2
clone_size: many
cdr3_aa: CASRFTDQGAGYTF
cdr3_nt: TGTGCCAGCAGGTTTACAGACCAGGGGGCTGGCTACACCTTC

v_call: TRBV4-2
d_call: .
j_call: TRBJ2-7
clone_size: .
cdr3_aa: CASSPAPGLVGDEQYF
cdr3_nt: TGTGCCAGCAGCCCTGCTCCGGGACTCGTTGGGGACGAGCAGTACTTC

v_call: TRBV28
d_call: TRBD1
j_call: TRBJ2-2
clone_size: .
cdr3_aa: CASSPNRGPTGELFF
cdr3_nt: TGTGCCAGCAGCCCAAACAGGGGCCCCACCGGGGAGCTGTTTTTT

v_call: TRBV13
d_call: TRBD1
j_call: TRBJ1-1
clone_size: .
cdr3_aa: CASSLRDRRNTEAFF
cdr3_nt: TGTGCCAGCAGCTTACGGGACAGAAGAAACACTGAAGCTTTCTTT

v_call: TRBV5-6
d_call: TRBD1
j_call: TRBJ1-1
clone_size: .
cdr3_aa: CASSSPTGVGEAFF
cdr3_nt: TGTGCCAGCAGCTCCCCGACAGGGGTCGGTGAAGCTTTCTTT

v_call: TRBV11-2
d_call: TRBD2
j_call: TRBJ2-3
clone_size: few
cdr3_aa: CASSKRTSGRSTDTQYF
cdr3_nt: TGTGCCAGCAGCAAAAGGACTAGCGGGAGGTCCACAGATACGCAGTATTTT

v_call: TRBV12-3/TRBV12-4
d_call: .
j_call: TRBJ1-3
clone_size: few
cdr3_aa: CASRTATASGNTIYF
cdr3_nt: TGTGCCAGCAGGACCGCAACAGCCTCTGGAAACACCATATATTTT

v_call: TRBV24-1
d_call: TRBD1
j_call: TRBJ1-1
clone_size: .
cdr3_aa: CATSGGGAHLRAFF
cdr3_nt: TGTGCCACCAGTGGAGGGGGCGCACATCTTAGGGCTTTCTTT

v_call: TRBV11-3
d_call: TRBD2
j_call: TRBJ2-2
clone_size: few
cdr3_aa: CASSRLAGPRRELFF
cdr3_nt: TGTGCCAGCAGCAGACTAGCGGGACCCCGTAGGGAGCTGTTTTTT

v_call: TRBV12-3/TRBV12-4
d_call: TRBD1
j_call: TRBJ1-2
clone_size: .
cdr3_aa: CASSVWGQGVHGYTF
cdr3_nt: TGTGCCAGCAGTGTATGGGGACAGGGGGTTCATGGCTACACCTTC

v_call: TRBV6-1
d_call: .
j_call: TRBJ1-1
clone_size: .
cdr3_aa: CASTSGTFPNTEAFF
cdr3_nt: TGTGCCAGCACCTCAGGGACATTTCCGAACACTGAAGCTTTCTTT

v_call: TRBV4-1
d_call: .
j_call: TRBJ1-1
clone_size: few
cdr3_aa: CASSQRTPNTEAFF
cdr3_nt: TGCGCCAGCAGCCAAAGGACACCGAACACTGAAGCTTTCTTT

v_call: TRBV5-1
d_call: .
j_call: TRBJ2-3
clone_size: .
cdr3_aa: CASSLPRTLGEDTQYF
cdr3_nt: TGCGCCAGCAGCTTGCCGAGGACCCTGGGGGAAGATACGCAGTATTTT

v_call: TRBV5-1
d_call: .
j_call: TRBJ1-1
clone_size: few
cdr3_aa: CASSFWGMNTEAFF
cdr3_nt: TGCGCCAGCAGCTTTTGGGGCATGAACACTGAAGCTTTCTTT

v_call: TRBV12-3/TRBV12-4
d_call: TRBD2
j_call: TRBJ2-1
clone_size: .
cdr3_aa: CASSLVAGMGNEQFF
cdr3_nt: TGTGCCAGCAGTTTGGTAGCGGGAATGGGGAATGAGCAGTTCTTC

v_call: TRBV7-3
d_call: .
j_call: TRBJ2-7
clone_size: .
cdr3_aa: CASSASGVRVSYEQYF
cdr3_nt: TGTGCCAGCAGCGCCTCGGGGGTGAGGGTCTCCTACGAGCAGTACTTC

v_call: TRBV15
d_call: .
j_call: TRBJ2-4
clone_size: .
cdr3_aa: CATSRNRDTASKNIQYF
cdr3_nt: TGTGCCACCAGCAGGAACCGGGACACGGCCTCCAAAAACATTCAGTACTTC

v_call: TRBV20-1
d_call: .
j_call: TRBJ2-7
clone_size: .
cdr3_aa: CSARALGTPSYYEQYF
cdr3_nt: TGCAGTGCTAGGGCTCTAGGCACTCCCTCCTACTACGAGCAGTACTTC

v_call: TRBV29-1
d_call: .
j_call: TRBJ2-1
clone_size: .
cdr3_aa: CSVEDSGRGNGQFF
cdr3_nt: TGCAGCGTTGAAGATTCGGGCCGGGGGAATGGGCAGTTCTTC

v_call: TRBV27
d_call: .
j_call: TRBJ1-1
clone_size: .
cdr3_aa: CASSLSVEGNTEAFF
cdr3_nt: TGTGCCAGCAGTTTATCGGTAGAGGGGAACACTGAAGCTTTCTTT

v_call: TRBV27
d_call: .
j_call: TRBJ1-5
clone_size: few
cdr3_aa: CASSFEYSNQPQHF
cdr3_nt: TGTGCCAGCAGTTTCGAGTATAGCAATCAGCCCCAGCATTTT

v_call: TRBV5-1
d_call: .
j_call: TRBJ1-1
clone_size: .
cdr3_aa: CASSFGKGGHGTEAFF
cdr3_nt: TGCGCCAGCAGCTTCGGTAAAGGGGGGCACGGCACTGAAGCTTTCTTT

v_call: TRBV6-1
d_call: TRBD2
j_call: TRBJ2-7
clone_size: .
cdr3_aa: CASSLWTSGAPYEQYF
cdr3_nt: TGTGCCAGCAGTCTCTGGACTAGCGGGGCACCCTACGAGCAGTACTTC